These 18 T cell receptor beta chains share one sample of origin, sequenced in a study of T-cell memory formation after mild COVID-19 (dated by TCRdb to the early 2020s). Library preparation employed 5' RACE. Sequencing used an Illumina NovaSeq 6000. TCRdb reprocessed the public reads (quality trimming at Q25 with fastp, clone calling with MiXCR) and kept in-frame beta chains. Here each entry gathers all rows of one CDR3 protein and keeps the most common genes and DNA. This sample lists over 450,000 distinct CDR3 sequences; just over 20% were detected once. The leading ten clones occupy roughly an eighth of the sample. The material sequenced was PBMCs or a T cell subset sorted from them (not recorded which). These receptors originate from an adult woman who had mild COVID-19 (a few samples of this study predate the infection). The sample titles of this study are shuffled in the database, so cell type and time point are left out; the donor was told from shared clones.

J is TRBJ1-2 and V is TRBV6-6; TRBD1 matches at 7 bases. From germline, CDR1 is MNHNY and CDR2 SVGAGI (reference sequence). The CDR3 has 15 amino acids. V lost 7 bases, J lost 4 bases, and 12 bases stayed unmatched. The CDR3 sequence is CASNTKGGWGYGYTF. CDR3 DNA sequence: TGTGCCAGCAACACAAAAGGGGGCTGGGGCTATGGCTACACCTTC.

This clonotype has just a few counts. The chain recombines TRBV9 with TRBJ2-2; D unclear. CDR1 is SGDLS and CDR2 is YYNGEE in the germline V gene. The ends were cut back, 3 bases at V and 1 base at J, with 4 bases in the middle. The CDR3 runs 13 residues. CDR3 sequence (DNA): TGTGCCAGCAGCGCCTTGAACACCGGGGAGCTGTTTTTT. Translated: CASSALNTGELFF.

The chain employs TRBV5-1 and TRBJ2-7, with 9 positions matching TRBD1. CDR3 length: 15 residues. V shed 6 bases and J 6 bases; nucleotides not matched to a gene: 13. Germline V lookup: CDR1 SGHRS, CDR2 YFSETQ. CDR3 region: CASTMVVTGGREQYF. CDR3 DNA sequence: TGCGCCAGCACTATGGTCGTGACAGGGGGACGCGAGCAGTACTTC.

This clonotype was detected many times. This chain links TRBV5-1 with TRBJ2-7; 7 bases map to TRBD1. Unmatched junction bases numbered 6, after V lost 0 bases and J lost 6 bases. CDR3 length equals 14 residues. CDR1 and CDR2 (germline): SGHRS, YFSETQ. CDR3 region: CASSLADRAAEQYF. The CDR3 DNA is TGCGCCAGCAGCTTGGCCGACAGGGCAGCCGAGCAGTACTTC.

The chain uses TRBV20-1 and TRBJ2-1, with 7 bases lining up with TRBD2. Germline loops: CDR1 DFQATT, CDR2 SNEGSKA (reference sequence). This CDR3 has 16 residues. Germline trimming cut 5 bases from V and 1 base from J; bases unmatched to any gene: 11. CDR3 protein: CSALRLASASYNEQFF. CDR3 in DNA: TGCAGTGCTCTCAGACTAGCATCTGCGTCCTACAATGAGCAGTTCTTC.

This clonotype was seen a few times. The chain has TRBV15 and TRBJ2-7; D is possibly TRBD1 or TRBD2 (5 bases each). In germline, CDR1 is LNHNV, CDR2 YYDKDF (reference sequence). The CDR3 sequence is 14 residues long. V lost 6 bases, J lost 5 bases, and 17 bases lay in between. In DNA, the CDR3 is TGTGCCACCAGTATAGCGCCGGGACGGGACGAGCAGTACTTC. Its translation is CATSIAPGRDEQYF.

This clonotype was found a few times. V usage is TRBV9 and J usage is TRBJ2-2; D possibly uses TRBD1 or TRBD2 (6 bases each). Per the germline V gene, CDR1 is SGDLS and CDR2 is YYNGEE. The CDR3 is 15 amino acids. The V gene lost 4 bases and the J gene lost 7 bases, with 17 bases spanning the gap. As DNA, the CDR3 is TGTGCCAGCAGCATTAGTACGGGGGCAGGCGGGGAGCTGTTTTTT. This encodes CASSISTGAGGELFF.

The chain has TRBV24-1 and TRBJ1-5; possible D gene TRBD1, 6 bases. This CDR3 has 14 residues. V was trimmed by 10 bases and J by 0 bases, leaving 12 bases between them. CDR1 and CDR2 from the germline V gene are KGHDR and SFDVKD. Written as DNA, the CDR3 is TGTGCCACGGGGGGACACGATAGCAATCAGCCCCAGCATTTT. It specifies CATGGHDSNQPQHF.

This clonotype was observed many times. The V and J genes are TRBV6-4 and TRBJ2-3; 7 bases line up with TRBD2. The CDR3 has 15 residues. CDR1 is MRHNA, CDR2 SNTAGT, per germline. The junction had 11 bases not matched to a gene; V was cut back by 6 bases and J by 5 bases. The CDR3 DNA sequence: TGTGCCAGCAGCCTTAGCGGCGGGAGTGGAGATACGCAGTATTTT. Its translation: CASSLSGGSGDTQYF.

The V and J genes are TRBV27 and TRBJ1-2; D perhaps matches TRBD1 (5 bases). V was clipped by 6 bases and J by 4 bases, with 12 bases between them. The germline V gene has CDR1 MNHEY and CDR2 SMNVEV (reference sequence). The CDR3 covers 13 residues. As DNA, the CDR3 is TGTGCCAGCAGGGGGGTATCAGTCTATGGCTACACCTTC. This translates into CASRGVSVYGYTF.

This clonotype appeared a few times. This chain uses TRBV12-3 or TRBV12-4 with TRBJ2-1; unclear D gene. The CDR3 covers 14 residues. V gave up 1 base and J gave up 2 bases, with 6 bases separating them. The CDR3, as DNA: TGTGCCAGCAGTTTAGACAGAACCTACAATGAGCAGTTCTTC. This gives the protein CASSLDRTYNEQFF.

Only a few counts were recorded for this clonotype. This rearrangement joins TRBV5-1 to TRBJ2-7; the D call may be TRBD1 or TRBD2 (6 bases each). V was trimmed by 4 bases and J by 2 bases, leaving 22 bases between them. CDR3 length: 17 residues. In germline, CDR1 is SGHRS, CDR2 YFSETQ. The CDR3 spells CASSQAWNPGAPYEQYF. The CDR3 DNA is TGCGCCAGCAGCCAAGCTTGGAATCCGGGGGCCCCCTACGAGCAGTACTTC.

The chain carries TRBV6-5 and TRBJ2-7; 11 bases match TRBD2. V trimming: 5 bases; J trimming: 6 bases; junction bases outside the gene matches: 9. Germline CDR1 is MNHEY and CDR2 is SVGAGI. The CDR3 totals 15 residues. CDR3: CASSRTSGSVSEQYF. DNA for the CDR3: TGTGCCAGCAGTCGGACTAGCGGGTCCGTCAGCGAGCAGTACTTC.

The J gene is TRBJ2-1, the V gene TRBV29-1; D call uncertain. V was clipped by 3 bases and J by 6 bases, with 6 bases between them. Germline loops: CDR1 SQVTM, CDR2 ANQGSEA. CDR3 length: 11 residues. The CDR3 sequence is CSVESANEQFF. CDR3 coding DNA: TGCAGCGTTGAGTCAGCCAATGAGCAGTTCTTC.

This clonotype occurred a few times. The V and J genes are TRBV7-9 and TRBJ2-1, with D possibly matching TRBD1 (6 bases). The CDR3 runs to 16 residues. Trimming took off 5 bases at V and 1 base at J, with 15 bases between the two ends. Germline values: CDR1 SEHNR, CDR2 FQNEAQ (reference sequence). The CDR3 region has the DNA TGTGCCAGCAGCCCCCAACACAGGGCTTCCTACAATGAGCAGTTCTTC. This gives the protein CASSPQHRASYNEQFF.

The V and J genes are TRBV6-6 and TRBJ1-2; 7 bases agree with TRBD1. After removal of 4 bases from V and 2 bases from J, the junction contained 7 bases not matched to a gene. CDR1 MNHNY and CDR2 SVGAGI come from the germline V gene (reference sequence). This CDR3 is 15 amino acids long. In nucleotides, the CDR3 is TGTGCCAGCAGTTCGACCGGGACAGTGAACTATGGCTACACCTTC. It encodes CASSSTGTVNYGYTF.

This clonotype came up many times. The chain recombines TRBV7-3 with TRBJ2-7; D ambiguous. Germline V CDR1 and CDR2: SGHTA, FQGTGA. CDR3 length: 14 amino acids. V lost 2 bases and J lost 6, with 14 bases in between. This CDR3 is CASSLAPVTSEQYF. Written as DNA, the CDR3 is TGTGCCAGCAGCTTAGCACCGGTTACGAGCGAGCAGTACTTC.

The gene calls are TRBV19 and TRBJ1-1; D might be TRBD1 (5 bases). The ends were cut back, 4 bases at V and 3 bases at J, with 9 bases in the middle. Germline V lookup: CDR1 LNHDA, CDR2 SQIVND (reference sequence). The CDR3 has 13 residues. CDR3 DNA sequence: TGTGCCAGTAGTAGGGGCCGATACACTGAAGCTTTCTTT. This sequence encodes CASSRGRYTEAFF.